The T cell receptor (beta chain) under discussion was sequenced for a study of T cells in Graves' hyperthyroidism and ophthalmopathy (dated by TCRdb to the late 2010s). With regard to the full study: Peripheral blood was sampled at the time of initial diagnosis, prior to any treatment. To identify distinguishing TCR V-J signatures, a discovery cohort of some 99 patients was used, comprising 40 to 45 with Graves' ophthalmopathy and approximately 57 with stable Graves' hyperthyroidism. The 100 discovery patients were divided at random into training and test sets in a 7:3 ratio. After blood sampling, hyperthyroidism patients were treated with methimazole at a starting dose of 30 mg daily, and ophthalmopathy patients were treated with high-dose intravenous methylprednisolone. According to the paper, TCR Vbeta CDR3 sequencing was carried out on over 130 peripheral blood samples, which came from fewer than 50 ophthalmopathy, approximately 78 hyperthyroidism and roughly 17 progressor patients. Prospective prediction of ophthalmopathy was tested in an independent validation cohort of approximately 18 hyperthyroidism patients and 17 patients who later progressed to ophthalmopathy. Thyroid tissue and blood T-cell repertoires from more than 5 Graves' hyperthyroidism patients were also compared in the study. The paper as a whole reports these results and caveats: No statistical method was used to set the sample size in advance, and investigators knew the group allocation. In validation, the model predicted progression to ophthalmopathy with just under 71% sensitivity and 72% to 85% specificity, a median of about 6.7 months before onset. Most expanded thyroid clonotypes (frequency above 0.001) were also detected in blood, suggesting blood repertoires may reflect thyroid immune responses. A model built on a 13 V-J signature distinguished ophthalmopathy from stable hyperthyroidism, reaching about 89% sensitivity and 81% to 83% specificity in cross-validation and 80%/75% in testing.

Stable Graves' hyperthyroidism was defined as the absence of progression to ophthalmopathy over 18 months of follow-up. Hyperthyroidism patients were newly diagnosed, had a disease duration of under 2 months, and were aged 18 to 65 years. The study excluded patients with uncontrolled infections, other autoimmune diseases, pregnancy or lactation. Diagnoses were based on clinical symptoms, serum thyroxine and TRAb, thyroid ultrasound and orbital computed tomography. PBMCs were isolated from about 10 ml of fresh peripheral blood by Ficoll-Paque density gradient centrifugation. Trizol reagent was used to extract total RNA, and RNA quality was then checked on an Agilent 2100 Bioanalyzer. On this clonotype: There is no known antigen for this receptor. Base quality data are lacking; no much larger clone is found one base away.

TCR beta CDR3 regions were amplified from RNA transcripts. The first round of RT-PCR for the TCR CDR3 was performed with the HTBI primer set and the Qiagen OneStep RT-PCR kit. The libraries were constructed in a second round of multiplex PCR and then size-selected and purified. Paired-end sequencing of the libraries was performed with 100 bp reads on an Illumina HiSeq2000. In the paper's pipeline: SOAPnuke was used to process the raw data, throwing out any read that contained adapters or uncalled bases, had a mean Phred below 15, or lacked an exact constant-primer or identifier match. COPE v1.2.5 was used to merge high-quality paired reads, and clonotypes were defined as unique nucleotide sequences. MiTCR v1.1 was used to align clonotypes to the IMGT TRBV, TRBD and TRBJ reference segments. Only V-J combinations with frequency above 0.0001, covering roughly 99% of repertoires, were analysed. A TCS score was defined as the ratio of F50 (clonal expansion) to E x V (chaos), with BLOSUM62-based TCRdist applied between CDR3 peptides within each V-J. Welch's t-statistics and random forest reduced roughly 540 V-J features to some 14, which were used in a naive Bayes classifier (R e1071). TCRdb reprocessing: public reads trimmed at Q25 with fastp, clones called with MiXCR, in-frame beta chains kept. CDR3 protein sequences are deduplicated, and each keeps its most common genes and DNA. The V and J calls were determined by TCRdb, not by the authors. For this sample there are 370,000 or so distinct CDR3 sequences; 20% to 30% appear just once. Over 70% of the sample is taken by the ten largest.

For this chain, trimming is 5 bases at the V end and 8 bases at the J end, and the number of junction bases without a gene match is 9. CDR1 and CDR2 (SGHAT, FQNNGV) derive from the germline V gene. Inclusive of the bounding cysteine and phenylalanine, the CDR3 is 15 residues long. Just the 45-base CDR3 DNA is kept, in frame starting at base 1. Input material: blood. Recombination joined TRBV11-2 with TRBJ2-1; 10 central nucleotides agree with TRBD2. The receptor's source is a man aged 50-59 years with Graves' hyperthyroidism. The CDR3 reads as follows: CASSLWASGSDEQFF. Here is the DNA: TGTGCCAGCAGCCTCTGGGCTAGCGGGAGCGATGAGCAGTTCTTC.